The TCR beta chain under discussion was sequenced for a study of T cell responses to AZD1222 COVID-19 vaccine. CDR1 and CDR2 from the germline V gene are SNHLY and FYNNEI. V shed 7 bases and J shed 1 base, with 13 bases lying between them. The CDR3 contains 15 residues. Repertoires were generated with immunoSEQ multiplex PCR, while TCRdb's copy carries only in-frame clones and drops some. The profile shows 50,000 to 65,000 clones, about 87% of them singletons. V and J are TRBV2 and TRBJ2-2; D unresolved. The sequence derives from an adult in good health. The source was peripheral blood, collected on day 0 of AZD1222 vaccination. The CDR3 loop is CASIATVKNTGELFF. The CDR3 DNA is TGTGCCAGCATTGCAACAGTGAAGAACACCGGGGAGCTGTTTTTT. The entire variable domain, with the rest obtained from reference TRBV2 and TRBJ2-2, is as follows: EPEVTQTPSHQVTQMGQEVILRCVPISNHLYFYWYRQILGQKVEFLVSFYNNEISEKSEIFDDQFSVERPDGSNFTLKIRSTKLEDSAMYFCASIATVKNTGELFFGEGSRLTVL.